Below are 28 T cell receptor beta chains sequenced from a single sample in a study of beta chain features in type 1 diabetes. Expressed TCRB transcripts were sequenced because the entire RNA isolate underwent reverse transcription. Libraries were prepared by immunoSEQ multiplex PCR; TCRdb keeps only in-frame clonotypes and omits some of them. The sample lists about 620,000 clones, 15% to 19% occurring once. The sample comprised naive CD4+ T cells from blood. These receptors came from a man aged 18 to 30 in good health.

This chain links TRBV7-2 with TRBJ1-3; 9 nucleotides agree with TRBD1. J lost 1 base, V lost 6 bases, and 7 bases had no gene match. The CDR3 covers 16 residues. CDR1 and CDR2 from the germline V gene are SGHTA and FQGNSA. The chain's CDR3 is CASRPGQGFSGNTIYF. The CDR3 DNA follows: TGTGCCAGCAGGCCGGGACAGGGATTTTCTGGAAACACCATATATTTT.

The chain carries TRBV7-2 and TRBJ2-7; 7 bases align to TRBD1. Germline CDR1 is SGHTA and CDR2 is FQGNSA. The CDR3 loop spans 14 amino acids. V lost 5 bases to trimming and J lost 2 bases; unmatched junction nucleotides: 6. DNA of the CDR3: TGTGCCAGCAGCGAGGGACAGCTTCCCTACGAGCAGTACTTC. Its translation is CASSEGQLPYEQYF.

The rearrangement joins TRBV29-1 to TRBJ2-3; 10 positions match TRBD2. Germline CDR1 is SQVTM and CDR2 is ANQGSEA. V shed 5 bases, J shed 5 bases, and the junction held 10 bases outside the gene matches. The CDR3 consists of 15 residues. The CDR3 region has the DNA TGCAGCGTTTCTTTCGAGCGGGGGGGTTTAGATACGCAGTATTTT. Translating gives CSVSFERGGLDTQYF.

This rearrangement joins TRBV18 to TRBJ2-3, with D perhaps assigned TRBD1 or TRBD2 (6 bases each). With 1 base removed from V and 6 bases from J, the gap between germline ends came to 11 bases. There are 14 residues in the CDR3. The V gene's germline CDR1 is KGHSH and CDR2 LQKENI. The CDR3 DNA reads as TGTGCCAGCTCACCACTCCGGGGGCCCGATACGCAGTATTTT. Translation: CASSPLRGPDTQYF.

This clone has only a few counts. CDR3 DNA sequence: TGTGCCAGCAGCCCACGGTGGTTAGCCAAAAACATTCAGTACTTC. The encoded protein is CASSPRWLAKNIQYF. The gene calls are TRBV27 and TRBJ2-4; D is ambiguous. Trimming took 6 bases from V and 0 from J, leaving 12 bases between them. CDR1 and CDR2 from the germline V gene are MNHEY and SMNVEV (reference sequence). CDR3 size: 15 residues.

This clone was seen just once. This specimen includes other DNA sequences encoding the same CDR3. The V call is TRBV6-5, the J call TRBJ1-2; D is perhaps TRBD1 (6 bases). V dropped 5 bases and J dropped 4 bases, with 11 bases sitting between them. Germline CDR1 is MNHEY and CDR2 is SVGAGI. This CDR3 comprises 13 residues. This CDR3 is CASSRDRSYGYTF. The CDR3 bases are TGTGCCAGCAGTCGCGACAGGAGCTATGGCTACACCTTC.

Written as DNA, the CDR3 is TGCGCCAGCAGCAGACAGGGCTGGGAGACCCAGTACTTC. Translating it yields CASSRQGWETQYF. The chain is built from TRBV4-3 and TRBJ2-5; 7 bases line up with TRBD1. J gave up 5 bases and V 5 bases, and 5 bases lay outside the gene matches. Germline V gene sequence: CDR1 LGHNA, CDR2 YSLEER. There are 13 residues in the CDR3.

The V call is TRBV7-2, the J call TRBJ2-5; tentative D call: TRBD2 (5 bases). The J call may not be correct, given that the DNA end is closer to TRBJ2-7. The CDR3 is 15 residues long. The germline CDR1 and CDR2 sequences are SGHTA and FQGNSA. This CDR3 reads CASSLVGGSSYEQYF. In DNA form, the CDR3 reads TGTGCCAGCAGCTTAGTCGGAGGTAGCTCCTACGAGCAGTACTTC.

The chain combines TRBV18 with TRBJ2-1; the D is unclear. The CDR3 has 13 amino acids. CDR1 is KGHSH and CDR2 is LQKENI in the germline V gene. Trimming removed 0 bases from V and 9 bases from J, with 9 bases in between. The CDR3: CASSPPWWGEQFF. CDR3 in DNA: TGTGCCAGCTCACCACCGTGGTGGGGTGAGCAGTTCTTC.

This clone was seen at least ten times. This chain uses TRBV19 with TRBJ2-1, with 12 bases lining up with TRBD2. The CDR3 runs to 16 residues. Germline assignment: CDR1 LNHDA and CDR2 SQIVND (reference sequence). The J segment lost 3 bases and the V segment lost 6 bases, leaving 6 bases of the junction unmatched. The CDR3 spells CASRGLAGKDYNEQFF. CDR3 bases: TGTGCCAGTAGAGGACTAGCGGGGAAGGACTACAATGAGCAGTTCTTC. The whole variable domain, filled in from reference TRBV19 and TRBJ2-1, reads DGGITQSPKYLFRKEGQNVTLSCEQNLNHDAMYWYRQDPGQGLRLIYYSQIVNDFQKGDIAEGYSVSREKKESFPLTVTSAQKNPTAFYLCASRGLAGKDYNEQFFGPGTRLTVL.

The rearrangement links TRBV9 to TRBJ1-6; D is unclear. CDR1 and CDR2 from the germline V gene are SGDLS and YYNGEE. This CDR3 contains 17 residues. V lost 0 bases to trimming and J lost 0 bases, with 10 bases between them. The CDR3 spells CASSVEAGSSYNSPLHF. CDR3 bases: TGTGCCAGCAGCGTAGAGGCAGGTAGCTCCTATAATTCACCCCTCCACTTT.

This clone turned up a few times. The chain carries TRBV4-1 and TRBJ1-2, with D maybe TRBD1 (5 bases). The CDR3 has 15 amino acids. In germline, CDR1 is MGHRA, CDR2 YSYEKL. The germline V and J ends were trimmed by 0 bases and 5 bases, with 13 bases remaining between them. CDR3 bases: TGCGCCAGCAGCCAAGAAAGTAGGGGCGGGTATGGCTACACCTTC. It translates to CASSQESRGGYGYTF.

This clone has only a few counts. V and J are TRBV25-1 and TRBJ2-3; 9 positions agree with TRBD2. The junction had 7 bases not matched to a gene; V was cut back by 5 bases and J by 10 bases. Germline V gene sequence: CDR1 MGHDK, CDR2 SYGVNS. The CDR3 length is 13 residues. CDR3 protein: CASSPIGTSSQYF. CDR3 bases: TGTGCCAGCAGTCCCATCGGGACTAGCTCGCAGTATTTT.

DNA of the CDR3: TGCGCCAGCAGCCAGGCCGGGACAGGGGGTCCCTACGAGCAGTACTTC. Translation: CASSQAGTGGPYEQYF. V and J are TRBV4-3 and TRBJ2-7; 11 bases are shared with TRBD1. V shed 3 bases, J shed 2 bases, and the junction held 6 bases outside the gene matches. The CDR3 consists of 16 residues. Germline loops: CDR1 LGHNA, CDR2 YSLEER.

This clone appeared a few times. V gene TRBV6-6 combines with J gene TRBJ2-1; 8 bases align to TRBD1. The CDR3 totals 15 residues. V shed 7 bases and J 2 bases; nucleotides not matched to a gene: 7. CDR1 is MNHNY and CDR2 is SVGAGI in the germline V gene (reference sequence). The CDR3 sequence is CASINGQGAYNEQFF. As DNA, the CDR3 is TGTGCCAGCATTAACGGACAGGGCGCCTACAATGAGCAGTTCTTC.

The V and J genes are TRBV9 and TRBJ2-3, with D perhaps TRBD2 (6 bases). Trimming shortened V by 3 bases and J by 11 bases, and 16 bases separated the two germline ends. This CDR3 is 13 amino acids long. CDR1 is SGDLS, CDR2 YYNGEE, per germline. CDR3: CASSGTTRGGQYF. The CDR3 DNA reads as TGTGCCAGCAGCGGGACTACCCGTGGAGGGCAGTATTTT.

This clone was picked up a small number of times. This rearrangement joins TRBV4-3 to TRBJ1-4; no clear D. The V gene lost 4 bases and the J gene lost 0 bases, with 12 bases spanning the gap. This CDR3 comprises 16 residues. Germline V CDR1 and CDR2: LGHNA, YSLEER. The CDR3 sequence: CASSRFGLATNEKLFF. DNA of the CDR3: TGCGCCAGCAGCCGATTCGGGCTTGCAACTAATGAAAAACTGTTTTTT.

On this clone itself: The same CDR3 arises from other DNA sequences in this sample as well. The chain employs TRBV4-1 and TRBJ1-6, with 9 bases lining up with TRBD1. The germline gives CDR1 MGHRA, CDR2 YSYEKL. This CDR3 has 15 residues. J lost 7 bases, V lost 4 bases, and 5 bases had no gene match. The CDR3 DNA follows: TGCGCCAGCAGCCGCGGGACAGGGAACAATTCACCCCTCCACTTT. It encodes CASSRGTGNNSPLHF.

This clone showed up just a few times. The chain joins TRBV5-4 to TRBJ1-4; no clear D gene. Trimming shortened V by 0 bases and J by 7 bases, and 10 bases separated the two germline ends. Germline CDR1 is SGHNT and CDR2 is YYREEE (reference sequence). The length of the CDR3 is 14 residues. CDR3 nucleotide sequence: TGTGCCAGCAGCTTGGGAACGAATCGTGAAAAACTGTTTTTT. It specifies CASSLGTNREKLFF.

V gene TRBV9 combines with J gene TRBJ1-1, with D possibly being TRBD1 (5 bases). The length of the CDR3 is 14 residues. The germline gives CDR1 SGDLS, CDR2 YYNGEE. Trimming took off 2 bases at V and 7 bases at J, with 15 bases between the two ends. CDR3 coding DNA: TGTGCCAGCAGCGTTTTAGGTCGGGGGAGTGAAGCTTTCTTT. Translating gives CASSVLGRGSEAFF.

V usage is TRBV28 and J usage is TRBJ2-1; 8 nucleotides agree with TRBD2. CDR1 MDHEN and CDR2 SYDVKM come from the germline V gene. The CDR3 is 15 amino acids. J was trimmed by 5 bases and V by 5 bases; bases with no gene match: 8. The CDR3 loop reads CASSLIAGRHNEQFF. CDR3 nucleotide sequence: TGTGCCAGCAGTCTCATAGCGGGGAGACACAATGAGCAGTTCTTC.

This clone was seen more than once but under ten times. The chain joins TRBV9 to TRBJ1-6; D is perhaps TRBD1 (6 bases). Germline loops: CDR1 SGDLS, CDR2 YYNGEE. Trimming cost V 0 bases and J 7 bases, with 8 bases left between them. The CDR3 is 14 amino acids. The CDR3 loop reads CASSVAGDNSPLHF. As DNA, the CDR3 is TGTGCCAGCAGCGTAGCAGGGGACAATTCACCCCTCCACTTT.

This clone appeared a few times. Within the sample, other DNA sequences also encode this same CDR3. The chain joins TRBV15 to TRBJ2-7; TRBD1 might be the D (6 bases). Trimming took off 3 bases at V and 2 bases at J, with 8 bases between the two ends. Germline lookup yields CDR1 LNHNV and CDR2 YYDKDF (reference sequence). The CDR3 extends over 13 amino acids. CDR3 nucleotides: TGTGCCACCAGCAGGGACAGAACCTACGAGCAGTACTTC. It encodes CATSRDRTYEQYF.

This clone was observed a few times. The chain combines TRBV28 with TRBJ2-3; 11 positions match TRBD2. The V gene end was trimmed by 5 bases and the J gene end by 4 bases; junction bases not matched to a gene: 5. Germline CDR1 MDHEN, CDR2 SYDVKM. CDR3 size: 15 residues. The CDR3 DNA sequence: TGTGCCAGCAGTGGAGGGACTAGCGGTTCAGATACGCAGTATTTT. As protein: CASSGGTSGSDTQYF.

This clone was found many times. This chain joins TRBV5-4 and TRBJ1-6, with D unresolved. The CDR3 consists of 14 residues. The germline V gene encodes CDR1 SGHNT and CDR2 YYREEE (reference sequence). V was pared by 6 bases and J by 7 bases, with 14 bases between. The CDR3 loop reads CASTTESWNSPLHF. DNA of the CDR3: TGTGCCAGCACTACAGAGAGCTGGAATTCACCCCTCCACTTT.

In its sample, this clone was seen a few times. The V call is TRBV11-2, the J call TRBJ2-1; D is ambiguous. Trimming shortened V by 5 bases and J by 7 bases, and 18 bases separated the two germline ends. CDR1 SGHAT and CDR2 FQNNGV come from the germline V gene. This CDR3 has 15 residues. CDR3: CASSAFRSWANEQFF. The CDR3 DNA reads TGTGCCAGCAGCGCCTTCCGGTCCTGGGCAAATGAGCAGTTCTTC.

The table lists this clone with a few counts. The CDR3 region has the DNA TGTGCCAGCTCACAGGGACAGGTTCCTGAAAAACTGTTTTTT. It is translated as CASSQGQVPEKLFF. The chain carries TRBV18 and TRBJ1-4; TRBD1 agrees at 8 bases. The CDR3 consists of 14 residues. Looked up from germline, CDR1 is KGHSH and CDR2 is LQKENI. Trimming at V came to 4 bases and at J to 7 bases, leaving 5 bases not matched to a gene.

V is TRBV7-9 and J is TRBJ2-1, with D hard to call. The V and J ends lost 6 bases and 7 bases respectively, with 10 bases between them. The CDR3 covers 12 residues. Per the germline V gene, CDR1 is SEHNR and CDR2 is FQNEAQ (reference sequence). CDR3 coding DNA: TGTGCCAGCAGTCCGACTTTTAATGAGCAGTTCTTC. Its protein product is CASSPTFNEQFF.